The clone carrying this TCR beta chain was recorded only once. V was trimmed by 1 base and J by 1 base, leaving 7 bases between them. The CDR3 totals 14 residues. Germline values: CDR1 KGHSH, CDR2 LQKENI. Original processing notes: Estimates of nucleated cell counts were drawn from the amplification of reference gene primers. Method: immunoSEQ multiplex PCR; TCRdb's copy keeps in-frame clones and lacks some. From that table come the V and J calls and clone size; the DNA was used to work out D and trimming. The sample shows approximately 93,000 clones, about nine tenths of them seen only once. These data originate in a study of blood T cell repertoires in COVID-19. Study context: From the United States, Italy and Spain came samples of acute and convalescent COVID-19. In each case, the material was cDNA or gDNA derived from T cells, B-cell-depleted T cells, or PBMCs.

The sequence came from a man over 45 with active or convalescent COVID-19. The sample was peripheral blood. This chain joins TRBV18 and TRBJ1-1, with D uncertain. The CDR3, as DNA: TGTGCCAGCTCACCACGGCAGGCGAACACTGAAGCTTTCTTT. Translation gives CASSPRQANTEAFF.